The 21 T cell receptor beta chains below were found in one sample sequenced in a study of T cells in Graves' hyperthyroidism and ophthalmopathy. Amplification of TCR beta CDR3 regions was performed using RNA transcripts as template. The HTBI set primed first-round TCR CDR3 RT-PCR. In TCRdb, the multiplex PCR reads were re-called with MiXCR into one record per CDR3 protein. The sample contains about 360,000 distinct CDR3 sequences, roughly 14% of which appear only once. The sample was blood. The source of these receptors is a man younger than 45 with Graves' hyperthyroidism that later progressed to Graves' ophthalmopathy.

Only a few counts were recorded for this clonotype. At one end the junction does not follow the germline gene, possibly because of a read error. The CDR3 region is CAGSSRGESPYEQYF. The CDR3 bases are TGTGCCGGCAGCTCTAGAGGGGAATCCCCCTACGAGCAGTACTTC. This sequence joins TRBV7-9 and TRBJ2-7, with D possibly called TRBD1 or TRBD2 (5 bases each). This CDR3 comprises 15 residues. Germline V lookup: CDR1 SEHNR, CDR2 FQNEAQ (reference sequence). The variable domain in full, completed from reference TRBV7-9 and TRBJ2-7, reads DTGVSQNPRHKITKRGQNVTFRCDPISEHNRLYWYRQTLGQGPEFLTYFQNEAQLEKSRLLSDRFSAERPKGSFSTLEIQRTEQGDSAMYLCAGSSRGESPYEQYFGPGTRLTVT.

The CDR3 region has the DNA TGTGCTAGTGGTTTGTCAGGGGGGGCTCAGTACGAGCAGTACTTC. Its protein product is CASGLSGGAQYEQYF. The chain recombines TRBV12-5 with TRBJ2-7; D tentatively fits TRBD1 or TRBD2 (7 bases each). CDR3 size: 15 residues. From germline, CDR1 is LGHNT and CDR2 FRNRAP. The V end lost 2 bases, the J end lost 4 bases, and 15 bases lay between the germline ends.

In its sample, this clonotype was seen many times. The genes are TRBV28 and TRBJ1-2, with 7 positions matching TRBD1. Germline V lookup: CDR1 MDHEN, CDR2 SYDVKM. Trimming cost V 3 bases and J 4 bases; bases outside gene matches: 2. This CDR3 comprises 13 residues. The CDR3 sequence: CASSLDRPYGYTF. The DNA for the CDR3 is TGTGCCAGCAGTTTGGACAGGCCCTATGGCTACACCTTC.

This clonotype was counted many times. The rearrangement joins TRBV7-8 to TRBJ2-1, with D perhaps matching TRBD1 or TRBD2 (5 bases each). This CDR3 has 14 amino acids. Germline V gene data show CDR1 as SGHVS and CDR2 as FQNEAQ. The V and J ends lost 7 bases and 7 bases respectively, with 17 bases between them. This CDR3 reads CASTVSQGANEQFF. CDR3 DNA: TGTGCCAGCACCGTCAGCCAGGGAGCGAATGAGCAGTTCTTC. Drawing the rest from reference TRBV7-8 and TRBJ2-1, the complete variable domain is GAGVSQSPRYKVAKRGQDVALRCDPISGHVSLFWYQQALGQGPEFLTYFQNEAQLDKSGLPSDRFFAERPEGSVSTLKIQRTQQEDSAVYLCASTVSQGANEQFFGPGTRLTVL.

In this sample, this clonotype turned up many times. J is TRBJ2-3 and V is TRBV20-1, with D unresolved. From germline, CDR1 is DFQATT and CDR2 SNEGSKA (reference sequence). The CDR3 has 14 residues. Trimming removed 5 bases at V and 2 bases at J, with 14 bases between. CDR3 sequence (DNA): TGCAGTGCTGCATCGTTTGTTCCCACAGATACGCAGTATTTT. The encoded protein is CSAASFVPTDTQYF.

This clonotype was seen repeatedly, ten times or more. V usage is TRBV11-1 and J usage is TRBJ2-7, with 7 positions matching TRBD1. The CDR3 has 13 amino acids. V lost 5 bases and J lost 5; bases outside the gene matches: 6. Germline V gene sequence: CDR1 SGHAT, CDR2 FQDESV (reference sequence). The CDR3 loop reads CASSRTGSNEQYF. The CDR3 DNA follows: TGTGCCAGCAGCAGGACAGGTTCAAACGAGCAGTACTTC.

This clonotype showed up many times. V gene TRBV6-1 combines with J gene TRBJ2-5; TRBD2 matches at 10 bases. V lost 0 bases to trimming and J lost 2 bases; unmatched junction nucleotides: 6. The CDR3 has 17 residues. CDR1 is MNHNS and CDR2 is SASEGT in the germline V gene. Here the CDR3 DNA reads TGTGCCAGCAGTGAAGCGGAGGGACTAGCGACTCAAGAGACCCAGTACTTC. This translates into CASSEAEGLATQETQYF.

This clonotype was counted only a few times. The chain has TRBV15 and TRBJ1-2, with 7 bases lining up with TRBD1. Germline V gene lookup returns CDR1 LNHNV and CDR2 YYDKDF (reference sequence). V was clipped by 0 bases and J by 5 bases; unmatched bases: 15. The CDR3 is 18 amino acids. CDR3 bases: TGTGCCACCAGCAGAGAATTTCCGGCCGCCAGGGGGGCTTATGGCTACACCTTC. Protein: CATSREFPAARGAYGYTF.

This clonotype was counted at least ten times. The CDR3 DNA reads as TGTGCCAGCAGTTTTGGGGGAGTGGACTCTCAGCCCCAGCATTTT. It encodes CASSFGGVDSQPQHF. The rearrangement joins TRBV28 to TRBJ1-5; the D gene is possibly TRBD1 (5 bases). V was trimmed by 3 bases and J by 6 bases, leaving 15 bases between them. Looked up from germline, CDR1 is MDHEN and CDR2 is SYDVKM. The CDR3 runs 15 residues.

This clonotype was seen a few times. CDR3 coding DNA: TGTGCCAGCACCAGGACAGGGGGCGTTGGGGCCCAGTACTTC. Amino acids: CASTRTGGVGAQYF. The chain carries TRBV7-2 and TRBJ2-5; 11 bases line up with TRBD1. Trimming at V came to 7 bases and at J to 9 bases, leaving 10 bases not matched to a gene. The CDR3 length is 14 residues. Germline CDR1 reads SGHTA; CDR2 reads FQGNSA.

Details on this clonotype: This may stem from a read error, because a much larger clone lies one nucleotide away. CDR3 region: CTSSLEGTGRNEQFF. The DNA for the CDR3 is TGTACCAGCAGCTTGGAAGGGACAGGGCGGAATGAGCAGTTCTTC. The V and J genes are TRBV5-5 and TRBJ2-1; 9 bases align to TRBD1. CDR3 length: 15 residues. Per germline, CDR1 SGHKS and CDR2 YYEKEE (reference sequence).

This clonotype was detected many times. The chain couples TRBV5-1 to TRBJ2-3; no definite D call. The V end was cut by 0 bases, the J end by 5 bases, with 10 bases between. Germline V lookup: CDR1 SGHRS, CDR2 YFSETQ. The CDR3 consists of 14 residues. CDR3 sequence reads: CASSLEGLGDTQYF. The CDR3 DNA sequence: TGCGCCAGCAGCTTGGAAGGGTTGGGAGATACGCAGTATTTT.

This clonotype has a handful of counts. A much larger clone sits a single nucleotide away, making a read error possible. This chain joins TRBV6-1 and TRBJ2-5, with TRBD1 identical over 8 bases. This CDR3 has 14 amino acids. Germline lookup yields CDR1 MNHNS and CDR2 SASEGT. V dropped 3 bases and J dropped 1; count of bases not matched to a gene: 1. The CDR3: CASSDRGPQETQYF. CDR3 bases: TGTGCCAGCAGTGACAGGGGGCCCCAAGAGACCCAGTACTTC.

This clonotype was recorded at least ten times. The chain links TRBV7-6 to TRBJ2-2; D perhaps matches TRBD1 (5 bases). Trimming removed 4 bases from V and 5 bases from J, with 23 bases in between. CDR1 and CDR2 from the germline V gene are SGHVS and FNYEAQ. The CDR3 sequence is 18 residues long. The CDR3 is CASSSRLRGQTGTGELFF. For the CDR3, the DNA is TGTGCCAGCAGCTCCCGCCTTAGGGGCCAAACCGGGACCGGGGAGCTGTTTTTT.

This clonotype was recorded a few times. The chain combines TRBV6-1 with TRBJ2-1, with a weak D call TRBD2 (5 bases). Germline values: CDR1 MNHNS, CDR2 SASEGT. Trimming took 4 bases from V and 8 from J, leaving 15 bases between them. The CDR3 is 14 residues long. CDR3 protein: CASSGGSLPHEQFF. The CDR3 region has the DNA TGTGCCAGCAGTGGCGGGTCCCTCCCACATGAGCAGTTCTTC.

The sample holds many counts of this clonotype. This chain links TRBV7-9 with TRBJ2-7; D is perhaps TRBD1 (5 bases). The CDR3 covers 11 residues. The V gene's germline CDR1 is SEHNR and CDR2 FQNEAQ (reference sequence). Trimming cost V 4 bases and J 5 bases, with 6 bases left between them. CDR3 sequence (DNA): TGTGCCAGCAGCTCCAGGGACGAGCAGTACTTC. Protein product: CASSSRDEQYF.

There are a few counts of this clonotype. The V and J genes are TRBV7-9 and TRBJ2-3, with TRBD2 as a possible D gene (6 bases). Per germline, CDR1 SEHNR and CDR2 FQNEAQ (reference sequence). CDR3 length: 15 amino acids. Deletions cut 2 bases from V and 4 bases from J, with 13 bases between. The CDR3 sequence is CASSLLGEVADTQYF. As DNA, the CDR3 is TGTGCCAGCAGCTTATTAGGGGAGGTAGCAGATACGCAGTATTTT.

The table lists this clonotype with a few counts. The V call is TRBV24-1, the J call TRBJ2-3, with D possibly being TRBD1 or TRBD2 (5 bases each). Per the germline V gene, CDR1 is KGHDR and CDR2 is SFDVKD. This CDR3 contains 15 residues. V lost 3 bases and J lost 0, with 9 bases in between. Here the CDR3 DNA reads TGTGCCACCAGTGATGCCCGGGACAGCACAGATACGCAGTATTTT. Translated: CATSDARDSTDTQYF.

In its sample, this clonotype was seen a few times. This sequence joins TRBV14 and TRBJ1-2; tentative D call: TRBD1 (6 bases). V lost 3 bases, J lost 4 bases, and 12 bases lay in between. Germline CDR1 reads SGHDN; CDR2 reads FVKESK. This CDR3 has 14 amino acids. DNA of the CDR3: TGTGCCAGCAGCCATCAGGACAGATTCTATGGCTACACCTTC. The encoded protein is CASSHQDRFYGYTF.

As to this clonotype: Relative to the germline gene, one junction end is altered; a read error may explain this. The chain couples TRBV3-1 to TRBJ1-4; no clear D. Germline V gives CDR1 LGHDT, CDR2 YNNKEL (reference sequence). This CDR3 region has 15 residues. The CDR3 protein is CASSRPRHANEKLFF. The CDR3 DNA follows: TGTGCCAGCAGCCGACCGCGACACGCTAATGAGAAACTGTTTTTT.

The sample holds many counts of this clonotype. The chain is built from TRBV12-3 or TRBV12-4 and TRBJ1-5; unclear D gene. This CDR3 spans 16 amino acids. V was shortened by 6 bases and J by 2 bases, with 17 bases between the two germline ends. The DNA for the CDR3 is TGTGCCAGCAGCCCTTCTCAGATAGAGGGCAATCAGCCCCAGCATTTT. Its translation is CASSPSQIEGNQPQHF.